Following are 31 T cell receptor beta chains from one sample sequenced in a study of blood T cell repertoires in COVID-19. Only in-frame clones appear in the TCRdb table, and some are missing; sequencing was by immunoSEQ multiplex PCR. This table holds about 370,000 clones, roughly 86% found once. Sequenced: PBMCs or T cells enriched from blood (not recorded which). The receptors shown here come from a woman aged 25 to 39 who had recovered from COVID-19.

The chain has TRBV28 and TRBJ1-2; possible D gene TRBD1, 5 bases. Germline V CDR1 and CDR2: MDHEN, SYDVKM. Deletions cut 5 bases from V and 5 bases from J, with 21 bases between. The CDR3 contains 16 residues. CDR3 bases: TGTGCCAGCAGTCTGGGGGAAATGGGAGGGGATTATGGCTACACCTTC. It encodes CASSLGEMGGDYGYTF.

The CDR3 nucleotides read TGTGCCTGGAGTGTTCGGGGGGCGTATCAGCCCCAGCATTTT. Translating gives CAWSVRGAYQPQHF. The J gene is TRBJ1-5, the V gene TRBV30; possible D gene TRBD1, 6 bases. The CDR3 length is 14 residues. Per the germline V gene, CDR1 is GTSNPN and CDR2 is SVGIG (reference sequence). The V gene lost 0 bases and the J gene lost 5 bases, with 11 bases spanning the gap.

The genes are TRBV5-1 and TRBJ2-2; D gene ambiguous. CDR1 is SGHRS, CDR2 YFSETQ, per germline. V was cut by 6 bases and J by 0 bases, with 15 bases left in between. The CDR3 totals 16 residues. DNA of the CDR3: TGCGCCAGCACGAGAAGTATAAGCGCGAACACCGGGGAGCTGTTTTTT. Its protein is CASTRSISANTGELFF.

The chain combines TRBV18 with TRBJ1-5; 7 nucleotides agree with TRBD1. The CDR3 runs 17 residues. The J segment lost 0 bases and the V segment lost 2 bases, leaving 7 bases of the junction unmatched. The germline V gene encodes CDR1 KGHSH and CDR2 LQKENI. The CDR3 sequence: CASSPFDRAYSNQPQHF. Written as DNA, the CDR3 is TGTGCCAGCTCACCATTCGACAGGGCTTATAGCAATCAGCCCCAGCATTTT.

The CDR3 spells CSVVRDSSYTF. CDR3 coding DNA: TGCAGCGTTGTAAGGGACAGCAGCTACACCTTC. The rearrangement links TRBV29-1 to TRBJ1-2, with 7 nucleotides matching TRBD1. The germline CDR1 and CDR2 sequences are SQVTM and ANQGSEA. V dropped 4 bases and J dropped 9; count of bases not matched to a gene: 5. The CDR3 loop spans 11 amino acids.

This clone showed up just a few times. The chain links TRBV24-1 to TRBJ1-5; D is possibly TRBD1 (5 bases). The V end lost 2 bases, the J end lost 5 bases, and 9 bases lay between the germline ends. The length of the CDR3 is 14 residues. Germline V gene lookup returns CDR1 KGHDR and CDR2 SFDVKD. The CDR3 DNA sequence: TGTGCCACCAGTGATTCAGGGAGGCATCAGCCCCAGCATTTT. Translated: CATSDSGRHQPQHF.

V and J are TRBV29-1 and TRBJ2-7; D may be TRBD1 (5 bases). The germline V gene encodes CDR1 SQVTM and CDR2 ANQGSEA. V lost 7 bases and J 5 bases, leaving 12 bases between the germline ends. The CDR3 is made up of 11 amino acids. The CDR3: CSGQGSNEQYF. DNA for the CDR3: TGCAGCGGTCAGGGTTCCAACGAGCAGTACTTC.

The chain employs TRBV7-9 and TRBJ2-3; D not certain. Germline values: CDR1 SEHNR, CDR2 FQNEAQ (reference sequence). V lost 3 bases and J lost 11, with 12 bases in between. This CDR3 has 12 residues. Here the CDR3 DNA reads TGTGCCAGCAGCTTGCCTATAAGTATGCAGTATTTT. This encodes CASSLPISMQYF.

The chain joins TRBV11-2 to TRBJ1-3, with 7 bases identical to TRBD1. The CDR3 has 13 residues. Germline-derived CDR1 and CDR2 are SGHAT and FQNNGV. Trimming cost V 5 bases and J 9 bases; bases outside gene matches: 7. CDR3 loop: CASSKDRETTIYF. The CDR3, as DNA: TGTGCCAGCAGCAAAGACAGGGAGACCACCATATATTTT. The full variable domain, rest sourced from reference TRBV11-2 and TRBJ1-3, is EAGVAQSPRYKIIEKRQSVAFWCNPISGHATLYWYQQILGQGPKLLIQFQNNGVVDDSQLPKDRFSAERLKGVDSTLKIQPAKLEDSAVYLCASSKDRETTIYFGEGSWLTVV.

The chain links TRBV27 to TRBJ1-6; D may be TRBD1 (6 bases). Trimming removed 4 bases from V and 7 bases from J, with 14 bases in between. Germline lookup yields CDR1 MNHEY and CDR2 SMNVEV (reference sequence). The CDR3 has 15 amino acids. The CDR3 reads CASSSPFQGNSPLHF. The CDR3 coding sequence is TGTGCCAGCAGTTCCCCGTTTCAGGGGAATTCACCCCTCCACTTT.

A single count supports this clone. V gene TRBV6-5 combines with J gene TRBJ2-2; D may be TRBD2 (6 bases). The length of the CDR3 is 16 residues. Trimming removed 3 bases at V and 4 bases at J, with 15 bases between. Germline V lookup: CDR1 MNHEY, CDR2 SVGAGI. The CDR3 nucleotides are TGTGCCAGCAGTTATGGAGGCCCCGGGGGCACCGGGGAGCTGTTTTTT. Its translation is CASSYGGPGGTGELFF.

This rearrangement joins TRBV24-1 to TRBJ1-1; 7 nucleotides line up with TRBD1. The CDR3 loop spans 19 amino acids. V trimming: 2 bases; J trimming: 2 bases; junction bases outside the gene matches: 16. CDR1 and CDR2 from the germline V gene are KGHDR and SFDVKD. DNA of the CDR3: TGTGCCACCAGTGATTCCCTCGACTCGTCCCGGGACAGAAACACTGAAGCTTTCTTT. This gives the protein CATSDSLDSSRDRNTEAFF.

The chain combines TRBV6-5 with TRBJ2-3; perhaps TRBD2 as D (6 bases). V dropped 6 bases and J dropped 0 bases, with 10 bases sitting between them. There are 14 residues in the CDR3. Germline CDR1 is MNHEY and CDR2 is SVGAGI. CDR3 in amino acids: CASSTSYSTDTQYF. The CDR3 region has the DNA TGTGCCAGCAGCACTAGCTATAGCACAGATACGCAGTATTTT.

The rearrangement joins TRBV5-1 to TRBJ2-2, with D possibly matching TRBD1 (6 bases). Per germline, CDR1 SGHRS and CDR2 YFSETQ. This CDR3 is 15 amino acids long. The ends were cut back, 4 bases at V and 3 bases at J, with 13 bases in the middle. The CDR3 sequence: CASSNRDTYTGELFF. The CDR3 DNA sequence: TGCGCCAGCAGCAACCGGGACACTTACACCGGGGAGCTGTTTTTT.

V is TRBV5-1 and J is TRBJ1-1, with D maybe TRBD1 (5 bases). Deletions cut 4 bases from V and 4 bases from J, with 23 bases between. The CDR3 runs to 17 residues. CDR1 and CDR2 (germline): SGHRS, YFSETQ. The CDR3 reads CASSLAGKHGAGTEAFF. Written as DNA, the CDR3 is TGCGCCAGCAGCCTTGCGGGGAAACACGGGGCTGGCACTGAAGCTTTCTTT. Filled out from reference TRBV5-1 and TRBJ1-1, the complete variable domain reads KAGVTQTPRYLIKTRGQQVTLSCSPISGHRSVSWYQQTPGQGLQFLFEYFSETQRNKGNFPGRFSGRQFSNSRSEMNVSTLELGDSALYLCASSLAGKHGAGTEAFFGQGTRLTVV.

The gene calls are TRBV28 and TRBJ1-1; the D gene is possibly TRBD1 (6 bases). CDR1 and CDR2 (germline): MDHEN, SYDVKM. Trimming left V 8 bases short and J 1 base short, with 17 bases between. This CDR3 has 15 amino acids. CDR3 sequence reads: CASFARGRGNTEAFF. CDR3 DNA sequence: TGTGCCAGCTTTGCGAGAGGCAGGGGGAACACTGAAGCTTTCTTT. The variable domain in full, with the rest retrieved from reference TRBV28 and TRBJ1-1, is DVKVTQSSRYLVKRTGEKVFLECVQDMDHENMFWYRQDPGLGLRLIYFSYDVKMKEKGDIPEGYSVSREKKERFSLILESASTNQTSMYLCASFARGRGNTEAFFGQGTRLTVV.

This rearrangement joins TRBV10-3 to TRBJ1-5; 8 positions agree with TRBD1. Germline-derived CDR1 and CDR2 are ENHRY and SYGVKD. This CDR3 contains 15 residues. Trimming took 7 bases from V and 1 from J; bases not matched to a gene: 6. In DNA form, the CDR3 reads TGTGCCATCAACTCAGGGGGCCGGAGCAATCAGCCCCAGCATTTT. The encoded protein is CAINSGGRSNQPQHF.

This chain joins TRBV5-1 and TRBJ2-4, with 8 bases aligning to TRBD1. V shed 0 bases, J shed 6 bases, and the junction held 8 bases outside the gene matches. The CDR3 runs 16 residues. Germline CDR1 is SGHRS and CDR2 is YFSETQ. The CDR3 DNA reads as TGCGCCAGCAGCTTGGGGGTTGGGACAGGATTAAACATTCAGTACTTC. Translation: CASSLGVGTGLNIQYF.

This chain connects TRBV9 to TRBJ2-2; 11 bases match TRBD2. V dropped 0 bases and J dropped 0; count of bases not matched to a gene: 10. In germline, CDR1 is SGDLS, CDR2 YYNGEE. The CDR3 loop spans 20 amino acids. CDR3 region: CASSVALGLAGFANTGELFF. DNA of the CDR3: TGTGCCAGCAGCGTAGCCTTAGGACTAGCGGGTTTCGCGAACACCGGGGAGCTGTTTTTT.

V gene TRBV5-1 combines with J gene TRBJ2-4, with D possibly TRBD1 on 6 matching bases. This CDR3 is 19 amino acids long. The germline V gene encodes CDR1 SGHRS and CDR2 YFSETQ. V was pared by 1 base and J by 0 bases, with 20 bases between. The CDR3 loop is CASSLYPEGTPLAKNIQYF. CDR3 bases: TGCGCCAGCAGCTTGTACCCCGAAGGGACACCGCTAGCCAAAAACATTCAGTACTTC.

V is TRBV30 and J is TRBJ1-2, with a tentative D call TRBD1 (6 bases). Trimming took 1 base from V and 7 from J, leaving 13 bases between them. CDR3 length: 13 residues. The germline V gene has CDR1 GTSNPN and CDR2 SVGIG (reference sequence). The CDR3 region is CAWSGQGISGYTF. CDR3 bases: TGTGCCTGGAGTGGGCAGGGGATAAGTGGCTACACCTTC.

The chain couples TRBV6-2 or TRBV6-3 to TRBJ1-4, with TRBD1 matching over 7 bases. The CDR3 runs to 14 residues. Germline CDR1 is MNHEY and CDR2 is SVGEGT. The trim removed 5 bases at V and 8 bases at J, leaving 8 bases unmatched. CDR3 sequence reads: CASSNPTGIEKLFF. The CDR3 DNA sequence: TGTGCCAGCAGTAACCCGACAGGGATCGAAAAACTGTTTTTT.

The CDR3 DNA reads as TGTGCCACCAGCAGAGTAGGGCTAGCTCCTAAGGTCGGGGAGCTGTTTTTT. Protein: CATSRVGLAPKVGELFF. This sequence joins TRBV15 and TRBJ2-2; a weak D match, TRBD2 (5 bases). Germline CDR1 LNHNV, CDR2 YYDKDF (reference sequence). V was shortened by 1 base and J by 7 bases, with 19 bases between the two germline ends. The CDR3 has 17 amino acids.

The chain combines TRBV12-5 with TRBJ1-3; D is undetermined. The CDR3 extends over 16 amino acids. In germline, CDR1 is LGHNT, CDR2 FRNRAP. Trimming stripped 0 bases from V and 0 bases from J, with 9 bases between. The CDR3 DNA reads TGTGCTAGTGGTTTGGTACCCAGGCGCTCTGGAAACACCATATATTTT. As protein: CASGLVPRRSGNTIYF.

This rearrangement joins TRBV11-3 to TRBJ2-7; weak D call: TRBD2 (6 bases). V was pared by 1 base and J by 7 bases, with 11 bases between. Germline V gene data show CDR1 as SGHNT and CDR2 as YENEEA. CDR3 length: 13 residues. The DNA for the CDR3 is TGTGCCAGCAGCTTAGGGGTTGCGGGGGAGCAGTACTTC. It specifies CASSLGVAGEQYF. The whole variable domain, filled in from reference TRBV11-3 and TRBJ2-7, reads EAGVVQSPRYKIIEKKQPVAFWCNPISGHNTLYWYLQNLGQGPELLIRYENEEAVDDSQLPKDRFSAERLKGVDSTLKIQPAELGDSAVYLCASSLGVAGEQYFGPGTRLTVT.

The chain combines TRBV3-1 (or the pseudogene TRBV3-2) with TRBJ2-1; TRBD2 matches 11 bases. The CDR3 length is 16 residues. V was pared by 3 bases and J by 5 bases, with 6 bases of the junction left unmatched. CDR1 LGHDT and CDR2 YNNKEL come from the germline V gene (reference sequence). CDR3 in amino acids: CASSHGTSGNNNEQFF. The CDR3 DNA reads as TGTGCCAGCAGCCACGGGACTAGCGGTAATAACAATGAGCAGTTCTTC.

This rearrangement joins TRBV13 to TRBJ2-7; 7 bases are shared with TRBD1. V lost 4 bases, J lost 2 bases, and 8 bases stayed unmatched. The CDR3 loop spans 15 amino acids. Germline CDR1 and CDR2: PRHDT and FYEKMQ (reference sequence). Here the CDR3 reads CASSSTGMGTYEQYF. CDR3 coding DNA: TGTGCCAGCAGCTCGACAGGGATGGGCACCTACGAGCAGTACTTC.

This chain connects TRBV12-5 to TRBJ2-1, with 8 bases fitting TRBD2. Germline V gene data show CDR1 as LGHNT and CDR2 as FRNRAP. The CDR3 spans 17 residues. V lost 0 bases and J lost 4; bases outside the gene matches: 8. The DNA of the CDR3 is TGTGCTAGTGGTTTGGTACTCGTAGCGGGACAATACAATGAGCAGTTCTTC. Translating gives CASGLVLVAGQYNEQFF.

V usage is TRBV7-6 and J usage is TRBJ2-7; weak D call: TRBD1 (6 bases). Germline-derived CDR1 and CDR2 are SGHVS and FNYEAQ. The CDR3 sequence is 14 residues long. Trimming took 1 base from V and 2 from J, leaving 9 bases between them. The CDR3 loop is CASSLEGEAYEQYF. CDR3 sequence (DNA): TGTGCCAGCAGCTTAGAGGGGGAAGCCTACGAGCAGTACTTC.

This sequence joins TRBV21-1 and TRBJ1-1; the table's D gene call, TRBD1, was not cross checked with the DNA. TRBV21-1 is a pseudogene. This CDR3 contains 18 residues. The CDR3 spells CASSKSPGTGTMNTEAFF. Written as DNA, the CDR3 is TGTGCCAGCAGCAAATCCCCCGGGACAGGGACCATGAACACTGAAGCTTTCTTT.

J is TRBJ1-2 and V is TRBV10-3, with a possible D match to TRBD1 (5 bases). CDR1 ENHRY and CDR2 SYGVKD come from the germline V gene. Trimming removed 6 bases at V and 3 bases at J, with 8 bases between. This CDR3 region has 12 residues. The CDR3 loop is CAIRETDYGYTF. As DNA, the CDR3 is TGTGCCATCAGGGAGACAGACTATGGCTACACCTTC.